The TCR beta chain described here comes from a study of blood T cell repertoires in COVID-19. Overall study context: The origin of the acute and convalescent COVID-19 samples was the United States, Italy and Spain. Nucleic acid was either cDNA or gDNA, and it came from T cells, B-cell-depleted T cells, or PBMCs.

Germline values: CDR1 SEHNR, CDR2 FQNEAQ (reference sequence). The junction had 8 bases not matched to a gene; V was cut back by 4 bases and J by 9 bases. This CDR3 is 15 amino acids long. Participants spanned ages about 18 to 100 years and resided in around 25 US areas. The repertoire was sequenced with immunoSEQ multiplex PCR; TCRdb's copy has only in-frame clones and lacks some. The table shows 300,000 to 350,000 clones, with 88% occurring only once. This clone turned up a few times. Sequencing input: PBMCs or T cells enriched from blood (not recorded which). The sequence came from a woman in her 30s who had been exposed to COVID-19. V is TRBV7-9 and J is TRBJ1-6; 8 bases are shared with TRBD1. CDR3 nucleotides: TGTGCCAGCAGCTCGACAGGGGACACTCGTTCACCCCTCCACTTT. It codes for CASSSTGDTRSPLHF.